This TCR beta chain was obtained from a study of cytomegalovirus exposure and HLA in healthy donors. In regard to this clone: Its antigen is as yet unknown.

V lost 4 bases, J lost 5 bases, and 14 bases stayed unmatched. In germline, CDR1 is SGHNT, CDR2 YYREEE (reference sequence). CDR3 size: 19 residues. Study-wide findings and caveats: In vitro assays verified that a few CMV-associated chains recognized CMV antigens specifically. Earlier results showed most TCR beta V segments being productive about 90% or about 30% of the time. Roughly uniform depth of sequencing across donors was assumed in presence/absence analyses.

Primers included in the PCR were 60 Vbeta and 13 Jbeta primers. Assay used: immunoSEQ multiplex PCR; TCRdb lists only in-frame clones, some missing. This sample has some 140,000 clones, with more than 75% found just once. The sequence derives from a female donor in good health and CMV-seronegative. Sequenced material: PBMCs. The chain employs TRBV5-4 and TRBJ2-5, with 16 positions matching TRBD2. The CDR3 sequence is CASSPPGTSGGGSRETQYF. CDR3 bases: TGTGCCAGCAGCCCCCCCGGGACTAGCGGGGGGGGCTCCCGGGAGACCCAGTACTTC.